One TCR beta chain is described in this entry. The junction had 5 bases not matched to a gene; V was cut back by 4 bases and J by 2 bases. The CDR3 runs to 15 residues. Per the germline V gene, CDR1 is LNHDA and CDR2 is SQIVND (reference sequence). This entry comes from a study of blood T cell repertoires in COVID-19. Generated by immunoSEQ multiplex PCR, the TCRdb table keeps only in-frame clones and is missing some. The sample holds about 170,000 clones, about 80% seen once. The V and J genes are TRBV19 and TRBJ2-7, with TRBD1 identical over 10 bases. This receptor was obtained from an elderly woman with acute or convalescent COVID-19. Sequencing input: peripheral blood. The DNA of the CDR3 is TGTGCCAGTAGTAAACCGGGACAGGGGACCTACGAGCAGTACTTC. Protein: CASSKPGQGTYEQYF. The variable domain in full, with the rest retrieved from reference TRBV19 and TRBJ2-7, is DGGITQSPKYLFRKEGQNVTLSCEQNLNHDAMYWYRQDPGQGLRLIYYSQIVNDFQKGDIAEGYSVSREKKESFPLTVTSAQKNPTAFYLCASSKPGQGTYEQYFGPGTRLTVT.